This entry describes one TCR beta chain. What it binds is unknown. TCR beta libraries were made by quantitative 5'-RACE with molecular barcodes. Using its own MiXCR run on the 5' RACE reads, TCRdb lists one record per CDR3 protein. The data hold around 220,000 distinct CDR3 sequences, with roughly a tenth observed a single time. The CDR3 length is 12 residues. Trimming took 4 bases from V and 8 from J; bases not matched to a gene: 1. CDR1 and CDR2 from the germline V gene are KGHDR and SFDVKD. The entry originates in a study of CD8 T cells in ankylosing spondylitis. Whole-study results and caveats: Typical of ankylosing spondylitis blood, it appeared, was a TCR beta motif of eight highly homologous variants. The authors reported significant enrichment of disease-linked clones in matched ankylosing spondylitis synovial fluid. Relatively rare in peripheral blood, disease-linked clones were also CD8+.

The V and J genes are TRBV24-1 and TRBJ1-2; TRBD1 agrees at 9 bases. The material sequenced was blood, either unsorted or a sorted T cell fraction (not recorded which). This clonotype originated in a male donor with ankylosing spondylitis or in good health (not recorded which). The CDR3 DNA is TGTGCCACCAGTGAGGGGACAGGGGGCTACACCTTC. This codes for CATSEGTGGYTF.